Shown below are 7 T cell receptor beta chains from a single sample sequenced in a study of identical twins. One entry per CDR3 protein results from TCRdb running MiXCR on the 5' RACE reads. The sample includes roughly 480,000 distinct CDR3 sequences, more than 20% of them seen just once. Separately, the same data were catalogued under a study of T cells expressing NK-cell markers.

The sample consisted of CD4+ T cells sorted from blood. These receptors were taken from a woman under 30 in good health.

V and J are TRBV11-3 and TRBJ2-3; either TRBD1 or TRBD2 may supply D (6 bases each). Between the trimmed V and J ends, which lost 5 bases and 7 bases, there was a span of 22 bases. CDR1 and CDR2 from the germline V gene are SGHNT and YENEEA. The CDR3 has 16 amino acids. The CDR3 DNA is TGTGCCAGCAGCGCTTCTTTCGGGGGCGCATTTTATACGCAGTATTTT. It encodes CASSASFGGAFYTQYF.

This clonotype was recorded at least ten times. The J gene is TRBJ1-2, the V gene TRBV10-3, with 9 bases that match TRBD1. Germline trimming cut 7 bases from V and 4 bases from J; bases unmatched to any gene: 7. This CDR3 spans 14 amino acids. Germline V gene sequence: CDR1 ENHRY, CDR2 SYGVKD. CDR3 sequence reads: CAIMRDRESYGYTF. In DNA form, the CDR3 reads TGTGCCATCATGAGGGACAGGGAGTCCTATGGCTACACCTTC.

In this sample, this clonotype turned up a few times. V usage is TRBV21-1 and J usage is TRBJ2-7; the listed D gene, TRBD1, was not tested against the DNA. TRBV21-1 is termed a pseudogene. CDR3 length equals 14 residues. The chain's CDR3 is CASIGRDTSYEQYF. CDR3 bases: TGTGCCAGCATTGGACGGGATACCTCCTACGAGCAGTACTTC.

This clonotype was counted a few times. This chain uses TRBV6-1 with TRBJ2-7; D might be TRBD1 (6 bases). V was trimmed by 6 bases and J by 0 bases, leaving 18 bases between them. The V gene's germline CDR1 is MNHNS and CDR2 SASEGT. This CDR3 contains 16 residues. In DNA form, the CDR3 reads TGTGCCAGCAGCGCTTGGGGGCGGCGGAGCTCCTACGAGCAGTACTTC. Encoded protein: CASSAWGRRSSYEQYF.

This clonotype has just a few counts. The chain links TRBV5-1 to TRBJ2-5, with TRBD1 identical over 9 bases. V lost 2 bases to trimming and J lost 5 bases; unmatched junction nucleotides: 4. This CDR3 is built from 14 residues. In germline, CDR1 is SGHRS, CDR2 YFSETQ. DNA for the CDR3: TGCGCCAGCAGCTTACAGGGGGCGTCGGAGACCCAGTACTTC. Residues: CASSLQGASETQYF.

This rearrangement joins TRBV12-3 or TRBV12-4 to TRBJ1-5; 9 positions agree with TRBD1. V lost 3 bases, J lost 4 bases, and 4 bases stayed unmatched. The CDR3 spans 15 residues. CDR3: CASSFGTGRNQPQHF. Here the CDR3 DNA reads TGTGCCAGCAGTTTTGGGACAGGGCGTAATCAGCCCCAGCATTTT.

This clonotype was seen a handful of times. The genes are TRBV5-5 and TRBJ1-6; the match to TRBD1 covers 8 bases. This CDR3 contains 14 residues. J gave up 8 bases and V 7 bases, and 8 bases lay outside the gene matches. Germline-derived CDR1 and CDR2 are SGHKS and YYEKEE (reference sequence). The DNA of the CDR3 is TGTGCCAGCCATACCGGGACAGGTGATTCACCCCTCCACTTT. This gives the protein CASHTGTGDSPLHF.